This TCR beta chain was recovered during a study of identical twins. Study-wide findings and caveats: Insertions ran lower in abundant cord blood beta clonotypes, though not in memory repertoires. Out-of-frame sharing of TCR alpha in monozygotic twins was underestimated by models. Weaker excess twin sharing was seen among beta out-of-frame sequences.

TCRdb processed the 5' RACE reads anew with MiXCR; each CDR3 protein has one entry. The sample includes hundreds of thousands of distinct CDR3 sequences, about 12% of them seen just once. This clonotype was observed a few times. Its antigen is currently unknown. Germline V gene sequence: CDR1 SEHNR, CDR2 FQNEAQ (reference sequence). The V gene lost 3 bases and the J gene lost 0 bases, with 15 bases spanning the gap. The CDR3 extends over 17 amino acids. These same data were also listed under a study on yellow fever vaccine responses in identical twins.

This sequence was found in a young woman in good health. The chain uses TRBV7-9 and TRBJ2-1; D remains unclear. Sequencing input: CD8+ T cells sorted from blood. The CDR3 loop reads CASSFLLRDSSYNEQFF. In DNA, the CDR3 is TGTGCCAGCAGCTTCTTACTGAGAGACTCCTCCTACAATGAGCAGTTCTTC.